The 2 T cell receptor beta chains below were found in one sample sequenced in a study of blood T cell repertoires in COVID-19. Using immunoSEQ multiplex PCR, the repertoire was profiled, and TCRdb retains in-frame clones only, with some absent. This table has 220,000 or so clones, 80% to 85% appearing once. The sequenced sample was peripheral blood. All receptors derive from a woman aged 80 or older with COVID-19, enrolled during active disease.

The chain has TRBV11-1 and TRBJ1-1; 8 nucleotides line up with TRBD1. The V gene's germline CDR1 is SGHAT and CDR2 FQDESV (reference sequence). V shed 0 bases and J 1 base; nucleotides not matched to a gene: 1. CDR3 length equals 15 residues. Here the CDR3 DNA reads TGTGCCAGCAGCTTAGCCGGGACAGGGAACACTGAAGCTTTCTTT. Translation: CASSLAGTGNTEAFF. Together with reference TRBV11-1 and TRBJ1-1, the CDR3 gives the full variable domain: EAEVAQSPRYKITEKSQAVAFWCDPISGHATLYWYRQILGQGPELLVQFQDESVVDDSQLPKDRFSAERLKGVDSTLKIQPAELGDSAMYLCASSLAGTGNTEAFFGQGTRLTVV.

The chain links TRBV14 to TRBJ2-1; 9 nucleotides agree with TRBD1. The CDR3 consists of 15 residues. Looked up from germline, CDR1 is SGHDN and CDR2 is FVKESK. With 0 bases clipped from V and 7 bases from J, the junction kept 4 bases outside the gene matches. The CDR3 bases are TGTGCCAGCAGCCAAGAGGACAGGGGACGGAATGAGCAGTTCTTC. It yields the protein CASSQEDRGRNEQFF.